Sequencing of this TCR beta chain was carried out in a study of blood T cell repertoires in COVID-19. Study in general: Sites in the United States, Italy and Spain provided acute and convalescent COVID-19 samples. T cells, B-cell-depleted T cells, or PBMCs provided the cDNA or gDNA that served as material.

This CDR3 comprises 14 residues. Unmatched junction bases numbered 3, after V lost 4 bases and J lost 2 bases. Germline V gene lookup returns CDR1 SGHRS and CDR2 YFSETQ. Assay: immunoSEQ multiplex PCR; the TCRdb copy retains only in-frame clones and omits some. The data contain approximately 290,000 clones, roughly nine tenths of them singletons. The clonotype comes from a man aged 18-30 years with active or convalescent COVID-19. The gene calls are TRBV5-1 and TRBJ2-7; 10 nucleotides agree with TRBD1. The specimen sequenced was peripheral blood. The CDR3 region is CASSGTGDTYEQYF. The CDR3 coding sequence is TGCGCCAGCAGCGGGACAGGGGACACCTACGAGCAGTACTTC.